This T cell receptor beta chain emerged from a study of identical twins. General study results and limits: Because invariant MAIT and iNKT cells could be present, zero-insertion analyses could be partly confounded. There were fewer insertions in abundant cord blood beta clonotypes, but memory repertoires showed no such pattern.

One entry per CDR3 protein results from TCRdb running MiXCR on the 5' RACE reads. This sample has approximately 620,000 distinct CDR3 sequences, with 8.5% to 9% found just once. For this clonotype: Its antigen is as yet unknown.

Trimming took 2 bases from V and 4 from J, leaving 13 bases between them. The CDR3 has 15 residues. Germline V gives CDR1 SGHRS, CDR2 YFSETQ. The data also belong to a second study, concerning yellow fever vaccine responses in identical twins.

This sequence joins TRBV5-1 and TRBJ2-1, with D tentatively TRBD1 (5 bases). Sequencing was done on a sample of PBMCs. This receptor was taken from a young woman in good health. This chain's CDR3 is CASSLLGLHYNEQFF. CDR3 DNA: TGCGCCAGCAGCTTATTGGGGCTCCATTACAATGAGCAGTTCTTC.